Presented here are 3 T cell receptor beta chains from one specimen sequenced in a study of blood T cell repertoires in COVID-19. Measured with immunoSEQ multiplex PCR; TCRdb has only the in-frame clones, and not every one. The sample consists of roughly 130,000 clones, more than 90% of them appearing once. The sample was peripheral blood. The receptors were sampled from a man over 45 with active COVID-19.

This chain joins TRBV11-3 and TRBJ2-2; TRBD1 matches at 8 bases. Germline-derived CDR1 and CDR2 are SGHNT and YENEEA. There are 12 residues in the CDR3. V dropped 6 bases and J dropped 7; count of bases not matched to a gene: 1. Here the CDR3 DNA reads TGTGCCAGCAGAACAGGGGGCGGGGAGCTGTTTTTT. This gives the protein CASRTGGGELFF.

This chain uses TRBV7-9 with TRBJ2-1, with 13 bases fitting TRBD2. This CDR3 comprises 15 residues. CDR1 SEHNR and CDR2 FQNEAQ come from the germline V gene (reference sequence). With V trimmed by 4 bases and J by 6 bases, 3 bases remained unmatched. CDR3: CASSSRLAGGNEQFF. CDR3 coding DNA: TGTGCCAGCAGCTCAAGACTAGCGGGAGGCAATGAGCAGTTCTTC. The full variable domain, its missing parts supplied by reference TRBV7-9 and TRBJ2-1, is DTGVSQNPRHKITKRGQNVTFRCDPISEHNRLYWYRQTLGQGPEFLTYFQNEAQLEKSRLLSDRFSAERPKGSFSTLEIQRTEQGDSAMYLCASSSRLAGGNEQFFGPGTRLTVL.

The CDR3 spells CASSDRESTGGTQYF. The CDR3 DNA is TGTGCCAGCAGTGACCGCGAGTCGACCGGGGGTACGCAGTATTTT. The chain couples TRBV6-1 to TRBJ2-3; possibly TRBD2 for D (6 bases). The CDR3 has 15 residues. V lost 3 bases to trimming and J lost 8 bases, with 18 bases between them. CDR1 and CDR2 from the germline V gene are MNHNS and SASEGT.